A single sample gave rise to the 20 T cell receptor beta chains below, sequenced in a study of vaccination effects on CD4 cells after COVID-19. Under the ViraFEST assay, PBMC were stimulated with viral peptide pools so that antigen-specific CD4+ T cells expanded. Sequencing was performed afterwards. Culture proceeded for more than nine days, and CD4+ T cells were then isolated. Having tested negative for nucleocapsid antibodies, the vaccine recipients showed no prior SARS-CoV-2 infection. These TCRs are of unknown antigen specificity. Produced via immunoSEQ multiplex PCR; TCRdb's table is partial and in-frame only. The repertoire includes 60,000 to 65,000 clones, about 71% of them detected once, and 3% to 4% sits in the top ten. The sample was CD4+ T cells from PBMCs cultured with HCoV-OC43 spike peptides, taken before COVID-19 vaccination. Indicated subset: HCoV-OC43 spike overlapping peptide pool stimulation. These receptors were taken from a human donor who received a COVID-19 vaccine.

In this sample, this clone turned up a few times. This rearrangement joins TRBV3-1 (or the pseudogene TRBV3-2) to TRBJ2-2; D is undetermined. This CDR3 is 13 amino acids long. The V end lost 6 bases, the J end lost 2 bases, and 7 bases lay between the germline ends. Germline CDR1 LGHDT, CDR2 YNNKEL (reference sequence). This CDR3 is CASRDENTGELFF. The CDR3, as DNA: TGTGCCAGCAGGGACGAAAACACCGGGGAGCTGTTTTTT.

The genes are TRBV27 and TRBJ2-3, with D perhaps TRBD1 or TRBD2 (5 bases each). Germline assignment: CDR1 MNHEY and CDR2 SMNVEV (reference sequence). V was clipped by 6 bases and J by 11 bases, with 27 bases between them. This CDR3 has 16 amino acids. CDR3 in amino acids: CASSIEPRAGRVGQYF. CDR3 DNA sequence: TGTGCCAGCAGCATCGAGCCTCGGGCGGGCAGGGTTGGGCAGTATTTT.

The chain uses TRBV5-4 and TRBJ2-5, with a tentative D call TRBD2 (6 bases). Trimming left V 0 bases short and J 5 bases short, with 11 bases between. CDR3 length: 14 amino acids. Germline assignment: CDR1 SGHNT and CDR2 YYREEE (reference sequence). CDR3 amino acids: CASSLGASEETQYF. As DNA, the CDR3 is TGTGCCAGCAGCTTGGGGGCTAGCGAGGAGACCCAGTACTTC.

J is TRBJ1-5 and V is TRBV20-1; unclear D gene. Per the germline V gene, CDR1 is DFQATT and CDR2 is SNEGSKA (reference sequence). The CDR3 is made up of 12 amino acids. V lost 3 bases and J lost 6, with 9 bases in between. The CDR3 is CSASSSGQPQHF. The CDR3 nucleotides read TGCAGTGCTAGTAGCTCCGGTCAGCCCCAGCATTTT.

A single count supports this clone. The chain employs TRBV5-1 and TRBJ2-3, with D tentatively TRBD1 (5 bases). CDR3 size: 13 residues. Germline lookup yields CDR1 SGHRS and CDR2 YFSETQ. V was clipped by 0 bases and J by 6 bases, with 8 bases between them. This chain's CDR3 is CASSLGRADTQYF. CDR3 coding DNA: TGCGCCAGCAGCTTGGGCAGGGCGGATACGCAGTATTTT.

J is TRBJ2-3 and V is TRBV7-2; 9 bases line up with TRBD2. Germline V gives CDR1 SGHTA, CDR2 FQGNSA. Unmatched junction bases numbered 3, after V lost 4 bases and J lost 1 base. The CDR3 is 15 residues long. The CDR3 nucleotides are TGTGCCAGCAGCTCGTTAGCGGGGGGCACAGATACGCAGTATTTT. It is translated as CASSSLAGGTDTQYF.

V and J are TRBV7-2 and TRBJ2-4, with D possibly being TRBD1 (5 bases). The CDR3 has 14 residues. Trimming cost V 6 bases and J 8 bases, with 17 bases left between them. Germline V lookup: CDR1 SGHTA, CDR2 FQGNSA. CDR3 DNA: TGTGCCAGCAGTATAAGAGCAGGGAAGGACATTCAGTACTTC. This gives the protein CASSIRAGKDIQYF.

The rearrangement joins TRBV28 to TRBJ1-1; D is ambiguous. The CDR3 extends over 12 amino acids. Per germline, CDR1 MDHEN and CDR2 SYDVKM. The V end lost 8 bases, the J end lost 2 bases, and 9 bases lay between the germline ends. The CDR3 coding sequence is TGTGCCAGCGGGGATAGAAACACTGAAGCTTTCTTT. It codes for CASGDRNTEAFF.

The CDR3 here is CASSQGSLNTEAFF. The DNA of the CDR3 is TGTGCCAGCAGCCAGGGTAGTCTGAACACTGAAGCTTTCTTT. The rearrangement joins TRBV13 to TRBJ1-1; D is possibly TRBD1 (5 bases). Germline V gives CDR1 PRHDT, CDR2 FYEKMQ (reference sequence). V lost 5 bases, J lost 0 bases, and 10 bases lay in between. The CDR3 has 14 amino acids.

This chain's CDR3 is CASSSDRLNEQFF. The CDR3 region has the DNA TGTGCCAGCAGCTCGGACAGGCTGAATGAGCAGTTCTTC. V usage is TRBV5-8 and J usage is TRBJ2-1, with 7 bases that match TRBD1. This CDR3 contains 13 residues. J was trimmed by 7 bases and V by 3 bases; bases with no gene match: 4. Germline CDR1 reads SGHTS; CDR2 reads YDEGEE. The full variable domain, with the rest looked up from reference TRBV5-8 and TRBJ2-1, is EAGVTQSPTHLIKTRGQQATLRCSPISGHTSVYWYQQALGLGLQFLLWYDEGEERNRGNFPPRFSGRQFPNYSSELNVNALELEDSALYLCASSSDRLNEQFFGPGTRLTVL.

V gene TRBV7-2 combines with J gene TRBJ1-1, with D unresolved. CDR1 and CDR2 (germline): SGHTA, FQGNSA. Trimming pared 2 bases from V and 4 bases from J, leaving 11 bases between. The CDR3 length is 14 residues. The CDR3 coding sequence is TGTGCCAGCAGCTTATTCGAGGGAGGCACTGAAGCTTTCTTT. Its protein product is CASSLFEGGTEAFF.

The chain has TRBV7-8 and TRBJ1-5; tentative D call: TRBD1 (6 bases). The CDR3 length is 17 residues. V lost 0 bases, J lost 0 bases, and 12 bases lay in between. The V gene's germline CDR1 is SGHVS and CDR2 FQNEAQ. The CDR3 DNA is TGTGCCAGCAGCTTAGCAACAGGGCCGTATAGCAATCAGCCCCAGCATTTT. This codes for CASSLATGPYSNQPQHF.

The chain carries TRBV7-9 and TRBJ2-3; D perhaps matches TRBD2 (5 bases). The V gene lost 1 base and the J gene lost 0 bases, with 17 bases spanning the gap. Germline V lookup: CDR1 SEHNR, CDR2 FQNEAQ (reference sequence). The CDR3 extends over 18 amino acids. CDR3 nucleotides: TGTGCCAGCAGCTTAGACATCCGTCGGGAAGTGAGCACAGATACGCAGTATTTT. This translates into CASSLDIRREVSTDTQYF.

The V gene is TRBV27, the J gene TRBJ1-2; tentatively, D is TRBD1 (5 bases). CDR1 MNHEY and CDR2 SMNVEV come from the germline V gene (reference sequence). CDR3 length: 13 residues. The V end lost 6 bases, the J end lost 4 bases, and 12 bases lay between the germline ends. CDR3 sequence reads: CASSRDGIYGYTF. The CDR3 bases are TGTGCCAGCAGCCGGGACGGAATCTATGGCTACACCTTC.

This rearrangement joins TRBV9 to TRBJ1-2, with D unresolved. The germline V gene encodes CDR1 SGDLS and CDR2 YYNGEE. The ends were cut back, 3 bases at V and 1 base at J, with 10 bases in the middle. The CDR3 length is 14 residues. CDR3 loop: CASSATTYNYGYTF. The DNA of the CDR3 is TGTGCCAGCAGCGCCACCACTTATAACTATGGCTACACCTTC.

The chain recombines TRBV9 with TRBJ2-3; D is ambiguous. The V gene lost 1 base and the J gene lost 2 bases, with 11 bases spanning the gap. The CDR3 covers 15 residues. The germline V gene has CDR1 SGDLS and CDR2 YYNGEE. The CDR3 DNA sequence: TGTGCCAGCAGCGTACTTGACACACACACAGATACGCAGTATTTT. Residues: CASSVLDTHTDTQYF.

CDR3 DNA: TGTGCCAGCAGCTTAGCCCACAGGGATACGCAGTATTTT. Protein product: CASSLAHRDTQYF. V and J are TRBV11-2 and TRBJ2-3; a possible D gene is TRBD1 (5 bases). Germline loops: CDR1 SGHAT, CDR2 FQNNGV. V lost 1 base to trimming and J lost 6 bases, with 8 bases between them. CDR3 length: 13 amino acids.

The chain has TRBV2 and TRBJ2-3; the D is unclear. The CDR3 runs 14 residues. Germline-derived CDR1 and CDR2 are SNHLY and FYNNEI. Trimming stripped 7 bases from V and 1 base from J, with 12 bases between. CDR3 coding DNA: TGTGCCAGCATGAGTAGGGCTGGCACAGATACGCAGTATTTT. Translating gives CASMSRAGTDTQYF.

This chain links TRBV14 with TRBJ2-5, with 9 bases matching TRBD1. The CDR3 totals 16 residues. CDR1 and CDR2 (germline): SGHDN, FVKESK. The J segment lost 9 bases and the V segment lost 3 bases, leaving 14 bases of the junction unmatched. CDR3 sequence: CASSHRDRARWEAQYF. The CDR3 bases are TGTGCCAGCAGCCACCGGGACAGGGCCCGTTGGGAGGCCCAGTACTTC.

J is TRBJ1-2 and V is TRBV3-1 (or the pseudogene TRBV3-2); 8 bases are a match to TRBD1. The CDR3 covers 15 residues. With V trimmed by 4 bases and J by 8 bases, 12 bases remained unmatched. The V gene's germline CDR1 is LGHDT and CDR2 YNNKEL (reference sequence). For the CDR3, the DNA is TGTGCCAGCAGCCCTGAGGGGCAGGGGGCGAGGGGCTACACCTTC. Translating it yields CASSPEGQGARGYTF.